A selection of T cell receptor beta chains follows, all from one sample in a study of blood T cell repertoires in COVID-19. TCRdb's copy holds only in-frame clones and misses some; the assay was immunoSEQ multiplex PCR. The table lists under 300,000 clones, less than 90% of them singletons. The specimen was peripheral blood. Every receptor here comes from a woman in her thirties or forties who had recovered from COVID-19. CDR3s include the opening cysteine and the closing phenylalanine or tryptophan. A D gene is named only where the DNA matches it firmly. Part of the rows lack a size; the others show once, few, many or a class for expanded clones.

DNA	CDR3	V	J	size	D
TGCGCCAGCAGCCCATCGGGACAGGGAGAAAAACTGTTTTTT	CASSPSGQGEKLFF	TRBV4-1	TRBJ1-4	.	TRBD1
TGCGCCAGCAGCGCCCCAGGGGCCGGGGAGCTGTTTTTT	CASSAPGAGELFF	TRBV5-1	TRBJ2-2	few	.
TGTGCCAGCAGCCCTGACAGGGCCCAGCCCCAGCATTTT	CASSPDRAQPQHF	TRBV7-9	TRBJ1-5	.	TRBD1
TGTGCCAGCAGCTCATATGACAGAAAAGAGACCCAGTACTTC	CASSSYDRKETQYF	TRBV6-5	TRBJ2-5	.	.
TGTGCCAGCAAGATGACAGGCCCGACCTACGAGCAGTACTTC	CASKMTGPTYEQYF	TRBV2	TRBJ2-7	.	.
TGTGCCAGCAGCCAAGACAGTGCAACTAATGAAAAACTGTTTTTT	CASSQDSATNEKLFF	TRBV4-2	TRBJ1-4	.	.
TGTGCCAGCAGTCCCCGCTGGGCAGGGGAATCACCCCTCCACTTT	CASSPRWAGESPLHF	TRBV27	TRBJ1-6	.	.
TGTGCCAGCAGCAAACAGGGGTTAACTTCTGGAAACACCATATATTTT	CASSKQGLTSGNTIYF	TRBV14	TRBJ1-3	.	TRBD1
TGTGCCAGCAGCAACGGACTAGCGGGCCGGAAGAGCACAGATACGCAGTATTTT	CASSNGLAGRKSTDTQYF	TRBV7-6	TRBJ2-3	.	TRBD2
TGCGCCAGCAGCTCCGGGACAGCCGAAGAGACCCAGTACTTC	CASSSGTAEETQYF	TRBV5-1	TRBJ2-5	.	TRBD1
TGTGCCTGGAGTCCCGGGTTCTCTGGGGCCAACGTCCTGACTTTC	CAWSPGFSGANVLTF	TRBV30	TRBJ2-6	.	.
TGTGCCAGCAGCTTAAATCGAGGGAACGAGCAGTACTTC	CASSLNRGNEQYF	TRBV7-3	TRBJ2-7	many	.
TGTGCCAGCAGCAACGGTCAGGGGACACAAGAGACCCAGTACTTC	CASSNGQGTQETQYF	TRBV5-4	TRBJ2-5	once	.
TGTGCCAGCAGTTGGGGGGACGAGCAGTACTTC	CASSWGDEQYF	TRBV5-6	TRBJ2-7	.	.
TGTGCCAGTAGTTTTGGGCGGGAATTAGGGAATGAGCAGTTCTTC	CASSFGRELGNEQFF	TRBV19	TRBJ2-1	.	.
TGTGCCAGCAGCAAAGCGCGAGGGCAGCCGGGGGAGCCCCAGCATTTT	CASSKARGQPGEPQHF	TRBV21-1	TRBJ1-5	.	.
TGCGCCAGCTCTGGAGGGGGCGGTTGGGATACGCAGTATTTT	CASSGGGGWDTQYF	TRBV5-1	TRBJ2-3	.	.
TGTGCCAGCAGCTTCCGGAAAGGGGCAGATACGCAGTATTTT	CASSFRKGADTQYF	TRBV5-4	TRBJ2-3	.	.
TGTGCCAGCAGTGAAGGCACTTATGGCTACACCTTC	CASSEGTYGYTF	TRBV6-1	TRBJ1-2	.	.
TGTGCCAGCAGTCTCCAAGACAGGTACTATGGCTACACCTTC	CASSLQDRYYGYTF	TRBV28	TRBJ1-2	.	.
TGTGCCAGCAGCCGCGTTCGGGAGTATGGCTACACCTTC	CASSRVREYGYTF	TRBV27	TRBJ1-2	.	.
TGTGCCAGCAGCCCTGGGCAGTCTTATGGCTACACCTTC	CASSPGQSYGYTF	TRBV12-3/TRBV12-4	TRBJ1-2	.	.
TGCAGCGTTGACCTGTCTCTGGGGAGAGGCTATGGCTACACCTTC	CSVDLSLGRGYGYTF	TRBV29-1	TRBJ1-2	many	.
TGTGCCAGCAGCTTAGATCTTCGGTCAGGGGCCACAGATACGCAGTATTTT	CASSLDLRSGATDTQYF	TRBV11-2	TRBJ2-3	.	.
TGCGCCAGCACCTTAACAGGGGGCAACCAGCCCCAGCATTTT	CASTLTGGNQPQHF	TRBV10-2	TRBJ1-5	.	TRBD1
TGCGCCAGCAGCCAACCTGGACTAGCGGGGGGTGGTCGGGGCACAGATACGCAGTATTTT	CASSQPGLAGGGRGTDTQYF	TRBV4-1	TRBJ2-3	.	TRBD2
TGTGCCATCGGATCAGGGGTCAACCAAGGGGGGACCCAGTACTTC	CAIGSGVNQGGTQYF	TRBV10-3	TRBJ2-5	.	.
TGCGCCAGCAGCCCCGTCAACATGAACACTGAAGCTTTCTTT	CASSPVNMNTEAFF	TRBV5-1	TRBJ1-1	few	.
TGTGCCAGTAGTAACCTTGGGACAGGGGGCCAAGAGACCCAGTACTTC	CASSNLGTGGQETQYF	TRBV19	TRBJ2-5	.	TRBD1
TGCGCCAGCAGCTTGGATGCGGGGCTAGAAGCTTTCTTT	CASSLDAGLEAFF	TRBV5-1	TRBJ1-1	.	.
TGTGCCAGCAGCCCGGGACAGGGAACGAACACCGGGGAGCTGTTTTTT	CASSPGQGTNTGELFF	TRBV2	TRBJ2-2	.	TRBD1
TGCGCCAGCAGCCAAGAAGGTCGGGGGTACACCATATATTTT	CASSQEGRGYTIYF	TRBV4-1	TRBJ1-3	.	.
TGTGCCAGCAGCTTGGGACAGGGGGTTTCCTACGAGCAGTACTTC	CASSLGQGVSYEQYF	TRBV5-4	TRBJ2-7	.	TRBD1
TGTGCCAGTAGTATACCCGGCCCGGGATTCAGGCTGTTTTTT	CASSIPGPGFRLFF	TRBV19	TRBJ2-2	.	.
TGTGCCAGTAGTATGGATAGGGGGCTTGACAATGAGCAGTTCTTC	CASSMDRGLDNEQFF	TRBV19	TRBJ2-1	.	TRBD1
TGTGCCAGCAGTGATCAGGGATCCTACAATGAGCAGTTCTTC	CASSDQGSYNEQFF	TRBV6-1	TRBJ2-1	.	.
TGTGCCAGCTCACCAGAAAGAGAACGGGGAGGCTACACCTTC	CASSPERERGGYTF	TRBV18	TRBJ1-2	.	.
TGCGCCAGCAGCAACAGGGGCTCTGGAGAGACCCAGTACTTC	CASSNRGSGETQYF	TRBV5-1	TRBJ2-5	few	TRBD1
TGTGCCAGCAGCCCTCCGACAGTAGGGGCAGATACGCAGTATTTT	CASSPPTVGADTQYF	TRBV7-9	TRBJ2-3	once	.
TGTGCCAGCAGTGAAGTGGGACACAATCGAATTAATGAAAAACTGTTTTTT	CASSEVGHNRINEKLFF	TRBV25-1	TRBJ1-4	few	.
TGTGCCACCAGCGCCAACAGGTACTACACAGATACGCAGTATTTT	CATSANRYYTDTQYF	TRBV19	TRBJ2-3	.	.
TGTGCCACCAGTGATTGGGGGGTCTCCGGGGCCAACGTCCTGACTTTC	CATSDWGVSGANVLTF	TRBV24-1	TRBJ2-6	.	.
TGTGCCAGCGGCCCCCCGAGGGGCGGGGTCCCTGAAGCTTTCTTT	CASGPPRGGVPEAFF	TRBV11-2	TRBJ1-1	once	.
TGTGCCAGCAGTTACTCGCGGACAGGGAACCCTGAAGCTTTCTTT	CASSYSRTGNPEAFF	TRBV6-5	TRBJ1-1	.	TRBD1
TGTGCCAGCAGTCACACTAAGGAAGAGCTTACGCAGTATTTT	CASSHTKEELTQYF	TRBV2	TRBJ2-3	.	.
TGCAGCGTTGATAGAGGGCTGAACACTGAAGCTTTCTTT	CSVDRGLNTEAFF	TRBV29-1	TRBJ1-1	.	.
TGCAGCGTTGTTGGACAGGGGCAAAATCAGCCCCAGCATTTT	CSVVGQGQNQPQHF	TRBV29-1	TRBJ1-5	once	TRBD1
TGTGCCAGCTCACCACTTGGGGCCACAACGGGTATTCAGTACTTC	CASSPLGATTGIQYF	TRBV18	TRBJ2-4	once	.
TGTGCCAGCAGTACAGGGGGATCTAACTATGGCTACACCTTC	CASSTGGSNYGYTF	TRBV2	TRBJ1-2	.	TRBD1
TGTGCCACCAGTGATCGCCGGACTAGCGGGGGGGCTGAGCAGTTCTTC	CATSDRRTSGGAEQFF	TRBV24-1	TRBJ2-1	.	TRBD2
TGTGCCAGCAGTGAACTGACAGTCGGAAACACCATATATTTT	CASSELTVGNTIYF	TRBV2	TRBJ1-3	.	.
TGTGCCAGCAGCACAGGAAGTCAGCCCCAGCATTTT	CASSTGSQPQHF	TRBV2	TRBJ1-5	.	.
TGTGCCACCAGCAGAGATGAGTTCCTAGAGACCCAGTACTTC	CATSRDEFLETQYF	TRBV15	TRBJ2-5	.	.
TGTGCCAGCAGCCAAGATACGGCGGGCAGCGGGGGGACTAGAGCCCGGGATACGCAGTATTTT	CASSQDTAGSGGTRARDTQYF	TRBV14	TRBJ2-3	.	TRBD2
TGTGCCAGCAGTTTGGAGTACAGGCAAAAACTGTTTTTT	CASSLEYRQKLFF	TRBV28	TRBJ1-4	.	.